This T cell receptor beta chain comes out of a study of T cells in Graves' hyperthyroidism and ophthalmopathy. Study at large: Any treatment followed the collection of peripheral blood at initial diagnosis.

RNA transcripts yielded amplified TCR beta CDR3 regions. TCR CDR3 regions were first amplified by RT-PCR with HTBI primers. MiXCR, run by TCRdb on the multiplex PCR reads, gives a single entry per CDR3 protein. The sample lists 700,000 to 850,000 distinct CDR3 sequences; about a third were seen once. Germline CDR1 is KGHDR and CDR2 is SFDVKD. Unmatched junction bases numbered 8, after V lost 2 bases and J lost 5 bases. The CDR3 is 16 amino acids. The gene calls are TRBV24-1 and TRBJ2-5, with 9 bases identical to TRBD2. The specimen was blood. This clonotype originated in a middle-aged woman with Graves' hyperthyroidism. DNA for the CDR3: TGTGCCACCAGTGATTCCATAGCGGGGGATGTCGAGACCCAGTACTTC. Protein sequence: CATSDSIAGDVETQYF.